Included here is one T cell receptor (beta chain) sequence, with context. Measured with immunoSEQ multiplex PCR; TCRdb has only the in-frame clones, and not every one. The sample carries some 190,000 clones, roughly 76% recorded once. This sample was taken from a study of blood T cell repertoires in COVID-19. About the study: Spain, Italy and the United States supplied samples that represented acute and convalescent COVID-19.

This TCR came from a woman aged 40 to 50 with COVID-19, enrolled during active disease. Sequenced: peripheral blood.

In DNA, the CDR3 is TGTGCCAGCAGCCCCCCATATCGCGTGAACACTGAAGCTTTCTTT. This translates into CASSPPYRVNTEAFF. The chain employs TRBV3-1 (or the pseudogene TRBV3-2) and TRBJ1-1, with D hard to call. The CDR3 runs to 15 residues. The germline V gene encodes CDR1 LGHDT and CDR2 YNNKEL (reference sequence). V was shortened by 4 bases and J by 0 bases, with 12 bases between the two germline ends.